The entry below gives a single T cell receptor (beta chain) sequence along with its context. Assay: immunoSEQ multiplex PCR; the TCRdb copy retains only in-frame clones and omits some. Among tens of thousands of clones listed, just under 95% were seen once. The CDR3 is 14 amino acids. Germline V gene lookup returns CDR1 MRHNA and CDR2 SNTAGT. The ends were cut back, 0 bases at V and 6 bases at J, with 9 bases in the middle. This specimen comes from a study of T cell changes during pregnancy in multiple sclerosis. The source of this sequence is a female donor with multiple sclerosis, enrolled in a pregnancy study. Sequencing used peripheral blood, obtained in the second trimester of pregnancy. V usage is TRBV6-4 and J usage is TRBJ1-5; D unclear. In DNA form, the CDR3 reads TGTGCCAGCAGTGACTCCTCAGAGGGTCAGCCCCAGCATTTT. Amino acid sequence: CASSDSSEGQPQHF.